The 20 T cell receptor beta chains given below trace back to one sample, sequenced in a study of T cell responses to AZD1222 COVID-19 vaccine. Sequencing was performed with immunoSEQ multiplex PCR; in TCRdb, only in-frame clones are kept and a portion is missing. The sample has fewer than 150,000 clones; 75% to 90% are singletons. The sample here was peripheral blood, taken on day 0 of AZD1222 vaccination. Receptors were obtained from an adult in good health.

The chain combines TRBV27 with TRBJ1-4; 8 bases map to TRBD1. J gave up 0 bases and V 4 bases, and 7 bases lay outside the gene matches. The CDR3 totals 17 residues. Per germline, CDR1 MNHEY and CDR2 SMNVEV (reference sequence). DNA for the CDR3: TGTGCCAGCAGTTCCGCGGACAGGGCGGCAACTAATGAAAAACTGTTTTTT. Encoded protein: CASSSADRAATNEKLFF.

V usage is TRBV13 and J usage is TRBJ2-4, with a weak D call TRBD2 (5 bases). V was pared by 3 bases and J by 4 bases, with 13 bases between. Germline loops: CDR1 PRHDT, CDR2 FYEKMQ (reference sequence). This CDR3 spans 15 amino acids. CDR3 in amino acids: CASSFAGGIKNIQYF. As DNA, the CDR3 is TGTGCCAGCAGCTTCGCGGGTGGAATTAAAAACATTCAGTACTTC.

The chain uses TRBV18 and TRBJ1-5; 10 bases map to TRBD1. V trimming: 5 bases; J trimming: 4 bases; junction bases outside the gene matches: 2. The length of the CDR3 is 14 residues. Germline-derived CDR1 and CDR2 are KGHSH and LQKENI. The CDR3 nucleotides are TGTGCCAGCTCATGGACAGGGGGGAATCAGCCCCAGCATTTT. It is translated as CASSWTGGNQPQHF.

The rearrangement uses TRBV29-1 and TRBJ1-1, with 9 bases aligning to TRBD1. The CDR3 extends over 13 amino acids. Trimming cost V 4 bases and J 5 bases; bases outside gene matches: 5. Per the germline V gene, CDR1 is SQVTM and CDR2 is ANQGSEA. The CDR3 is CSVGGTGRTEAFF. For the CDR3, the DNA is TGCAGCGTTGGGGGGACAGGGAGGACTGAAGCTTTCTTT. Supplemented by reference TRBV29-1 and TRBJ1-1, the full variable domain reads SAVISQKPSRDICQRGTSLTIQCQVDSQVTMMFWYRQQPGQSLTLIATANQGSEATYESGFVIDKFPISRPNLTFSTLTVSNMSPEDSSIYLCSVGGTGRTEAFFGQGTRLTVV.

The chain has TRBV19 and TRBJ1-1; D gene uncertain. Germline loops: CDR1 LNHDA, CDR2 SQIVND (reference sequence). Trimming removed 0 bases from V and 1 base from J, with 6 bases in between. The length of the CDR3 is 14 residues. The CDR3 nucleotides are TGTGCCAGTAGTATAGAACGGCCGAACACTGAAGCTTTCTTT. Its translation: CASSIERPNTEAFF.

This chain links TRBV3-1 (or the pseudogene TRBV3-2) with TRBJ1-3; unclear D gene. Germline V gene sequence: CDR1 LGHDT, CDR2 YNNKEL (reference sequence). V lost 1 base and J lost 4, with 11 bases in between. CDR3 length: 15 amino acids. The CDR3: CASSQGPMRGNTIYF. The CDR3 DNA sequence: TGTGCCAGCAGCCAAGGTCCAATGCGAGGAAACACCATATATTTT.

A single count supports this clone. The rearrangement joins TRBV7-2 to TRBJ2-4; 11 bases match TRBD2. The ends lost 2 bases at V and 2 bases at J; junction bases unmatched: 11. In germline, CDR1 is SGHTA, CDR2 FQGNSA. The CDR3 has 19 residues. CDR3 residues: CASSLLGSGGARTKNIQYF. Written as DNA, the CDR3 is TGTGCCAGCAGCTTATTAGGTAGCGGGGGGGCGCGGACCAAAAACATTCAGTACTTC.

The J gene is TRBJ1-5, the V gene TRBV5-8; D perhaps matches TRBD1 (6 bases). Germline lookup yields CDR1 SGHTS and CDR2 YDEGEE. The CDR3 is 17 residues long. V lost 2 bases to trimming and J lost 5 bases, with 20 bases between them. The CDR3 loop is CASSFHGGGLSDQPQHF. Here the CDR3 DNA reads TGTGCCAGCAGCTTCCACGGAGGGGGTTTATCAGATCAGCCCCAGCATTTT.

V gene TRBV7-2 combines with J gene TRBJ2-2; D remains ambiguous. Deletions cut 1 base from V and 0 bases from J, with 3 bases between. The CDR3 is made up of 14 amino acids. Germline CDR1 reads SGHTA; CDR2 reads FQGNSA. The DNA for the CDR3 is TGTGCCAGCAGCTTAGTAACGAACACCGGGGAGCTGTTTTTT. As protein: CASSLVTNTGELFF.

The genes are TRBV7-9 and TRBJ2-7; 9 bases align to TRBD1. The germline V gene has CDR1 SEHNR and CDR2 FQNEAQ (reference sequence). This CDR3 spans 14 amino acids. The ends lost 1 base at V and 5 bases at J; junction bases unmatched: 3. The CDR3 sequence is CASSLDRGPHEQYF. CDR3 nucleotides: TGTGCCAGCAGCTTAGACAGGGGGCCCCACGAGCAGTACTTC.

The V call is TRBV19, the J call TRBJ2-2, with D uncertain. The V end lost 1 base, the J end lost 7 bases, and 10 bases lay between the germline ends. Germline V gives CDR1 LNHDA, CDR2 SQIVND (reference sequence). The CDR3 is 14 residues long. CDR3 protein: CASSIVQKHGELFF. DNA of the CDR3: TGTGCCAGTAGTATAGTTCAGAAGCACGGGGAGCTGTTTTTT.

V is TRBV27 and J is TRBJ2-7; no definite D call. The CDR3 spans 13 residues. Between the trimmed V and J ends, which lost 5 bases and 3 bases, there was a span of 11 bases. CDR1 is MNHEY, CDR2 SMNVEV, per germline (reference sequence). The CDR3 nucleotides are TGTGCCAGCAGTCCCAACGACCTCTACGAGCAGTACTTC. Protein sequence: CASSPNDLYEQYF.

V gene TRBV11-2 combines with J gene TRBJ1-4; D unclear. The CDR3 runs to 16 residues. Germline-derived CDR1 and CDR2 are SGHAT and FQNNGV. V was pared by 4 bases and J by 8 bases, with 20 bases between. CDR3 sequence reads: CASSSQRMGRNEKLFF. DNA of the CDR3: TGTGCCAGCAGCTCCCAGCGGATGGGGAGGAACGAAAAACTGTTTTTT.

V gene TRBV28 combines with J gene TRBJ2-7; possibly TRBD1 for D (6 bases). This CDR3 contains 14 residues. The germline V gene encodes CDR1 MDHEN and CDR2 SYDVKM. Trimming took off 4 bases at V and 7 bases at J, with 17 bases between the two ends. The CDR3, as DNA: TGTGCCAGCAGTTCGTTACAGGGAGAAGGAGAGCAGTACTTC. Encoded protein: CASSSLQGEGEQYF. The full variable domain, in which reference TRBV28 and TRBJ2-7 provide the parts outside the CDR3, is DVKVTQSSRYLVKRTGEKVFLECVQDMDHENMFWYRQDPGLGLRLIYFSYDVKMKEKGDIPEGYSVSREKKERFSLILESASTNQTSMYLCASSSLQGEGEQYFGPGTRLTVT.

In its sample, this clone was seen once. This chain connects TRBV27 to TRBJ2-7, with TRBD2 matching 10 bases. The CDR3 is 17 amino acids. V gave up 8 bases and J gave up 5 bases; unmatched junction bases: 18. Germline V gene lookup returns CDR1 MNHEY and CDR2 SMNVEV (reference sequence). CDR3 sequence: CASGITTPLAGYHEQYF. The CDR3 DNA follows: TGTGCCAGCGGAATCACCACTCCACTAGCGGGATATCACGAGCAGTACTTC.

V and J are TRBV6-5 and TRBJ1-1; no reliable D call. The germline gives CDR1 MNHEY, CDR2 SVGAGI. This CDR3 has 14 residues. V was clipped by 4 bases and J by 4 bases, with 13 bases between them. CDR3 nucleotides: TGTGCCAGCAGTTTAGACCCAGCGGGCACTGAAGCTTTCTTT. Amino acids: CASSLDPAGTEAFF.

The chain recombines TRBV6-4 with TRBJ1-6; no reliable D call. V lost 3 bases and J lost 9, with 12 bases in between. The CDR3 loop spans 14 amino acids. Germline assignment: CDR1 MRHNA and CDR2 SNTAGT. The CDR3 region is CASSEGRFASPLHF. DNA for the CDR3: TGTGCCAGCAGTGAAGGCAGGTTTGCTTCACCCCTCCACTTT.

The chain couples TRBV11-3 to TRBJ1-5, with 7 bases aligning to TRBD1. With V trimmed by 0 bases and J by 5 bases, 13 bases remained unmatched. From germline, CDR1 is SGHNT and CDR2 YENEEA. This CDR3 region has 18 residues. The CDR3 loop is CASSLERKEDRKDQPQHF. DNA of the CDR3: TGTGCCAGCAGCTTAGAAAGGAAGGAGGACAGGAAAGATCAGCCCCAGCATTTT.

This CDR3 reads CASSPLGTSNQPQHF. The DNA of the CDR3 is TGTGCCAGCAGTCCCCTTGGCACCAGCAATCAGCCCCAGCATTTT. The chain links TRBV27 to TRBJ1-5, with D unclear. The CDR3 runs 15 residues. V was trimmed by 5 bases and J by 1 base, leaving 12 bases between them. CDR1 is MNHEY, CDR2 SMNVEV, per germline (reference sequence).

This clone was picked up one time. The rearrangement joins TRBV3-1 (or the pseudogene TRBV3-2) to TRBJ2-7; 7 positions agree with TRBD2. With V trimmed by 4 bases and J by 3 bases, 12 bases remained unmatched. CDR1 LGHDT and CDR2 YNNKEL come from the germline V gene (reference sequence). The CDR3 length is 16 residues. CDR3 in amino acids: CASSPLGGNGFYEQYF. As DNA, the CDR3 is TGTGCCAGCAGCCCCCTCGGGGGGAACGGCTTCTACGAGCAGTACTTC.